This TCR beta chain was profiled in a study of cytomegalovirus exposure and HLA in healthy donors. Study-level findings and limits: A later analysis showed TCR association rates differing by HLA locus, peaking at DRB1 and lowest at HLA-C. Most TCR sequences proved rare, with some public TCRs found in many donors. Later analysis identified a missense DCLRE1C variant that was linked to TCR beta V- and J-gene trimming.

Germline lookup yields CDR1 LNHDA and CDR2 SQIVND (reference sequence). The V end was cut by 3 bases, the J end by 2 bases, with 15 bases between. This CDR3 has 16 residues. With 60 Vbeta and 13 Jbeta primers, the PCR was carried out. The assay was immunoSEQ multiplex PCR, and TCRdb's table has in-frame clones only and misses some. This sample's table has roughly 110,000 clones. Notes on this clone: Antigen specificity is unknown.

This receptor was obtained from a man aged 25 to 45 in good health and CMV-seronegative. Sequencing used PBMCs. The V gene is TRBV19, the J gene TRBJ2-3, with a weak D call TRBD2 (6 bases). The CDR3 DNA reads TGTGCCAGTAGTATTGGGACTGGAAAATTCACAGATACGCAGTATTTT. As protein: CASSIGTGKFTDTQYF.